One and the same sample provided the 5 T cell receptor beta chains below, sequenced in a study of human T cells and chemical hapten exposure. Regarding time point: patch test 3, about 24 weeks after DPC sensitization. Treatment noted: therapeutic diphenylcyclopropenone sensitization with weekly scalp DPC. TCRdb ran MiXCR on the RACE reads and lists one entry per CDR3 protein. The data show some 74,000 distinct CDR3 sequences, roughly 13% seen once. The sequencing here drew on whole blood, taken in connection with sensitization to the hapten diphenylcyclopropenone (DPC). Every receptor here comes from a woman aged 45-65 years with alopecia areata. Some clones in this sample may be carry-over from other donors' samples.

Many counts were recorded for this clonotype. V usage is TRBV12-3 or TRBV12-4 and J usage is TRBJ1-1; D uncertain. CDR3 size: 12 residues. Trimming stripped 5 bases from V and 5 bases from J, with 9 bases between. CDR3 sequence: CASSPRTTEAFF. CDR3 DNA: TGTGCCAGCAGTCCACGGACGACTGAAGCTTTCTTT.

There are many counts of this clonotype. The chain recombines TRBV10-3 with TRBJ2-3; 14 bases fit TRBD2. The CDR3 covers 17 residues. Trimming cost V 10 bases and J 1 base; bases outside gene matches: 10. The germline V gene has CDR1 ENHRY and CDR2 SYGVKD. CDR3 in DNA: TGTGCCAGCAGGCCCGGGACTAGCGGGAGCGGCACAGATACGCAGTATTTT. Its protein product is CASRPGTSGSGTDTQYF.

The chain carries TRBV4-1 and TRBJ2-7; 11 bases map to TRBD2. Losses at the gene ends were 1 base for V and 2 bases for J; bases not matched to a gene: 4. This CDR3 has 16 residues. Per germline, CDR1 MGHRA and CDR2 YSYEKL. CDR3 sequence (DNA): TGCGCCAGCAGCCAAGCCCTACTAGCGGGAGCCTACGAGCAGTACTTC. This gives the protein CASSQALLAGAYEQYF.

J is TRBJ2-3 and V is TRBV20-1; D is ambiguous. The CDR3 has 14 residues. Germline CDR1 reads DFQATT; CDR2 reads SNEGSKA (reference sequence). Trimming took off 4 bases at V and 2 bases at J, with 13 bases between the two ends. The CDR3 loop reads CSAIRPLPTDTQYF. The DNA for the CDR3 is TGCAGTGCTATCAGGCCGCTTCCCACAGATACGCAGTATTTT.

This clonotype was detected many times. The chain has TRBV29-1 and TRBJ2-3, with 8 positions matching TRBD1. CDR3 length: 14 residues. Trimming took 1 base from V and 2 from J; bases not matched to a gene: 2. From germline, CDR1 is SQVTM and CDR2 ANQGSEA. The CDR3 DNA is TGCAGCGTTGAAGGGACAGGGCACACAGATACGCAGTATTTT. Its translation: CSVEGTGHTDTQYF.